The source of this T cell receptor beta chain is a study of regulatory T cells in long-lasting Graves disease. The study's findings and limits: Persistent disease showed a preference for TRBV28, TRBJ1-2 and TRBJ2-5.

Indicated time point: newly diagnosed GD, antithyroid drugs for less than 3 months. Extracted PBMC RNA gave rise to the TCR library. Sequencing libraries for TCR beta were prepared with iRepertoire HTBI primers and Arm-PCR of CDR3 regions. Each CDR3 protein is one row after TCRdb ran MiXCR on the multiplex PCR reads. This sample yields about half a million distinct CDR3 sequences, of which more than 10% are seen a single time; 8.9% belongs to the top ten. This clonotype was found many times. Its target is unknown. This CDR3 has 17 residues. Germline V gene lookup returns CDR1 SNHLY and CDR2 FYNNEI. Trimming took 6 bases from V and 5 from J; bases not matched to a gene: 15. The same data also went into a second study, on T cells in Graves' hyperthyroidism and ophthalmopathy.

The genes are TRBV2 and TRBJ2-1; TRBD1 matches 8 bases. The sequenced sample was peripheral blood mononuclear cells (PBMCs), obtained at new diagnosis, from a patient treated with antithyroid drugs. This receptor was taken from a woman aged 25-40 years with Graves disease. The CDR3 region has the DNA TGTGCCAGCAGCGACAATTCCGGGACAGGATTGGACAATGAGCAGTTCTTC. It specifies CASSDNSGTGLDNEQFF.